This TCR beta chain was identified in a study of Ad26.COV2.S vaccination and SARS-CoV-2 variants. The CDR3 contains 15 residues. J lost 3 bases, V lost 6 bases, and 11 bases had no gene match. Germline CDR1 and CDR2: MNHEY and SVGAGI. Notes on the study in general: Considerable breadth of spike-specific CD8+ and CD4+ T cell responses has reportedly been documented following vaccination.

The repertoire was sequenced with immunoSEQ multiplex PCR; TCRdb's copy has only in-frame clones and lacks some. The sample gives 450,000 to 550,000 clones, 80% to 90% of which show up once; around 2.5% is in the top ten. Noted treatment: roughly 18 received Ad26.COV2.S at low or high dose, single or two shots; 5 received placebo; per-sample allocation not given. Sample collection was performed on day 63 after the first vaccine or placebo injection. Whoever gave the sample was an adult aged 18-55 years in Boston. A remark on this clone: Antigen specificity is unknown.

The chain links TRBV6-5 to TRBJ2-7, with TRBD1 matching over 7 bases. Sample: peripheral blood, taken in a trial of Ad26.COV2.S vaccine versus placebo. This sequence originates from a person between 18 and 59 years old who received the Ad26.COV2.S COVID-19 vaccine or a placebo. The CDR3 sequence: CASSKQGPIYYEQYF. DNA for the CDR3: TGTGCCAGCAGCAAACAGGGGCCGATTTACTACGAGCAGTACTTC.